What follows are 4 T cell receptor beta chains derived from one specimen sequenced in a study of cytomegalovirus exposure and HLA in healthy donors. Repertoires were generated with immunoSEQ multiplex PCR, while TCRdb's copy carries only in-frame clones and drops some. The sample yields around 150,000 clones, 90% to 95% seen once. The sample taken for sequencing was PBMCs. All receptors derive from a man younger than 30 in good health and CMV-seronegative.

The chain recombines TRBV11-2 with TRBJ1-2; 7 bases line up with TRBD1. V lost 0 bases, J lost 7 bases, and 11 bases stayed unmatched. From germline, CDR1 is SGHAT and CDR2 FQNNGV. The CDR3 loop spans 16 amino acids. The CDR3 nucleotides are TGTGCCAGCAGCTTAGACCAGGGACAGTTCGCGGGTGGCTACACCTTC. Translation: CASSLDQGQFAGGYTF. The complete variable domain, with remaining parts taken from reference TRBV11-2 and TRBJ1-2, reads EAGVAQSPRYKIIEKRQSVAFWCNPISGHATLYWYQQILGQGPKLLIQFQNNGVVDDSQLPKDRFSAERLKGVDSTLKIQPAKLEDSAVYLCASSLDQGQFAGGYTFGSGTRLTVV.

The rearrangement joins TRBV6-6 to TRBJ1-1, with no clear D. Germline CDR1 is MNHNY and CDR2 is SVGAGI (reference sequence). The V end was cut by 8 bases, the J end by 3 bases, with 13 bases between. CDR3 length: 13 amino acids. The CDR3 reads CASCQARDTEAFF. The CDR3 DNA reads TGTGCCAGCTGCCAGGCGAGGGACACTGAAGCTTTCTTT.

The CDR3 DNA follows: TGTGCCAGCAGAAGAGAGGGAGATTACGGTTCACCCCTCCACTTT. Protein: CASRREGDYGSPLHF. The chain uses TRBV2 and TRBJ1-6; D gene uncertain. CDR3 length: 15 amino acids. With 6 bases removed from V and 9 bases from J, the gap between germline ends came to 18 bases. The germline CDR1 and CDR2 sequences are SNHLY and FYNNEI. Supplemented by reference TRBV2 and TRBJ1-6, the full variable domain reads EPEVTQTPSHQVTQMGQEVILRCVPISNHLYFYWYRQILGQKVEFLVSFYNNEISEKSEIFDDQFSVERPDGSNFTLKIRSTKLEDSAMYFCASRREGDYGSPLHFGNGTRLTVT.

This clone came up a few times. This rearrangement joins TRBV4-1 to TRBJ1-5; a possible D gene is TRBD1 (5 bases). CDR1 is MGHRA, CDR2 YSYEKL, per germline. Trimming removed 1 base at V and 0 bases at J, with 7 bases between. The CDR3 loop spans 15 amino acids. The CDR3 loop reads CASSQGQYSNQPQHF. In DNA, the CDR3 is TGCGCCAGCAGCCAAGGACAGTATAGCAATCAGCCCCAGCATTTT.